The following is a TCR beta chain sequence with its context. Its matching antigen is unknown. This specimen comes from a study of response to subunit inactivated influenza vaccine. Study-level points and caveats: Only a handful of new T cells, the authors suggested, are recruited with each seasonal influenza vaccination.

CDR3 length: 13 residues. The V end was cut by 0 bases, the J end by 3 bases, with 7 bases between. Germline values: CDR1 SGDLS, CDR2 YYNGEE. TCRdb processed the RT-PCR reads anew with MiXCR; each CDR3 protein has one entry. The table has some 200,000 distinct CDR3 sequences, 12% seen once; the top ten hold less than 30%. These same records also appear under a second study, on T cells expressing NK-cell markers. That source adds: Making the TCR beta cDNA relied on 5'RACE template switching with UMIs.

V is TRBV9 and J is TRBJ2-7; the D is unclear. This clonotype originated in a man between 45 and 60 years old who received an inactivated influenza vaccine. The sample in question was CD8+ T cells sorted from PBMCs, obtained 11 to 12 days after vaccination. CDR3 amino acids: CASSVGADYEQYF. CDR3 nucleotide sequence: TGTGCCAGCAGCGTAGGTGCGGACTACGAGCAGTACTTC.